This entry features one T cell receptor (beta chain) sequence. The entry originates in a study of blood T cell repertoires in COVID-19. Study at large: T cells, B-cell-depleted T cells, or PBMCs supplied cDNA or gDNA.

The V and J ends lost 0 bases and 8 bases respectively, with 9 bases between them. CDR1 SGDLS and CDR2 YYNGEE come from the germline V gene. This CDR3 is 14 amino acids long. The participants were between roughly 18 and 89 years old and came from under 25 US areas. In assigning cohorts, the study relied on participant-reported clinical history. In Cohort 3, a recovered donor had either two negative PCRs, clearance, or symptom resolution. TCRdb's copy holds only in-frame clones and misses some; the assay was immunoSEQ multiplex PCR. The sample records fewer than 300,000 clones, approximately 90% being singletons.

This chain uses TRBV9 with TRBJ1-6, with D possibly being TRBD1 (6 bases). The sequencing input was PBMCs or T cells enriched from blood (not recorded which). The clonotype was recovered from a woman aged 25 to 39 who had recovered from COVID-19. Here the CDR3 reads CASSVEQGHSPLHF. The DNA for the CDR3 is TGTGCCAGCAGCGTAGAACAGGGACATTCACCCCTCCACTTT.